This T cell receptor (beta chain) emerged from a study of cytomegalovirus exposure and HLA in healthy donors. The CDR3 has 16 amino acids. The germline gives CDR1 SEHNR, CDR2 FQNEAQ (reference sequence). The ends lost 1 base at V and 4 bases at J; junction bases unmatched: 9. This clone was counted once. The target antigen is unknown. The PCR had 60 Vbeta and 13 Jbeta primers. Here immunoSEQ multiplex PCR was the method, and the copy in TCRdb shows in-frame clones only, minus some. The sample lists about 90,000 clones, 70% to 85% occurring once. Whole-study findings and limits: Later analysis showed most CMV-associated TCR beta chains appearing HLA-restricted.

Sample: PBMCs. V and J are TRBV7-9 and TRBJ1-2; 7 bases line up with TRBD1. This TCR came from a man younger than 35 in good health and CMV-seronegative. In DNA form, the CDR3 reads TGTGCCAGCAGCTTAGACAGGGGACGAAAGTTCTATGGCTACACCTTC. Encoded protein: CASSLDRGRKFYGYTF.